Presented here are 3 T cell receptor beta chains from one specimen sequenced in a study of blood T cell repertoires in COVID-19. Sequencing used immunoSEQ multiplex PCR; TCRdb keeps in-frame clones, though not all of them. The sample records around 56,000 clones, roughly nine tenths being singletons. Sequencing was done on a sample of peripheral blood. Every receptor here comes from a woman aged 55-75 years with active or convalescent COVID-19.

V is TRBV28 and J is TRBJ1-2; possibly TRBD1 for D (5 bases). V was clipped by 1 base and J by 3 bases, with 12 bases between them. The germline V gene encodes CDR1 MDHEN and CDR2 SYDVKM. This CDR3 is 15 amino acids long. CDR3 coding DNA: TGTGCCAGCAGTTTATACGAGACAGAAGACTATGGCTACACCTTC. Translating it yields CASSLYETEDYGYTF.

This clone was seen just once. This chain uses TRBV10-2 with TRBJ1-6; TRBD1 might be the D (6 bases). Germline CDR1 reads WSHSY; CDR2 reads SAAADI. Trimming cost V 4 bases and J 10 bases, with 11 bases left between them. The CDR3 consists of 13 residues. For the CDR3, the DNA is TGCGCCAGCAGTGGGGGGCTCGGCTCACCCCTCCACTTT. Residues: CASSGGLGSPLHF.

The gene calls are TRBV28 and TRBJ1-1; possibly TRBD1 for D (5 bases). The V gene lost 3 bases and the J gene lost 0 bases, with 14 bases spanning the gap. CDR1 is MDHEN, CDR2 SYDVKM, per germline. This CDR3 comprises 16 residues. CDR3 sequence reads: CASSFRSQGMNTEAFF. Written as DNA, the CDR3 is TGTGCCAGCAGTTTTCGGTCTCAGGGAATGAACACTGAAGCTTTCTTT.